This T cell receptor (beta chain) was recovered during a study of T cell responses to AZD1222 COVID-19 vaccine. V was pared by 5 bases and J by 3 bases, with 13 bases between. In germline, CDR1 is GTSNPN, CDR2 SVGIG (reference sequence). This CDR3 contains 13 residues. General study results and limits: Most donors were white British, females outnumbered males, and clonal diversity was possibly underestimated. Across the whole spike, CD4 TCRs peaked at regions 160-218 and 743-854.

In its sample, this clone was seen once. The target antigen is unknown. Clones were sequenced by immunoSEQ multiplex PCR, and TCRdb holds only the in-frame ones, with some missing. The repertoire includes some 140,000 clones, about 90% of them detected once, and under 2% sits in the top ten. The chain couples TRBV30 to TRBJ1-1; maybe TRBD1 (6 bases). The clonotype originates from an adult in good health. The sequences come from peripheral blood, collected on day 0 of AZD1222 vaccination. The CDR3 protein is CAWDSGAHTEAFF. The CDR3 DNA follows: TGTGCCTGGGATTCAGGGGCACACACTGAAGCTTTCTTT.